This TCR beta chain emerged from a study of blood T cells in healthy people across ages. Through a sample-barcoded 5' primer and a J-beta primer mix, a second PCR was run for roughly 6 to 11 cycles. Using its own MiXCR run on the 5' RACE reads, TCRdb lists one record per CDR3 protein. The data show more than 700,000 distinct CDR3 sequences, with approximately 53% seen just once and about 38% held by the top ten. This clonotype was observed a handful of times. The antigen is undetermined. Germline lookup yields CDR1 MGHRA and CDR2 YSYEKL. V was pared by 0 bases and J by 3 bases, with 12 bases between. This CDR3 comprises 15 residues. Whole-study findings and limits: Strong correlation linked observed beta diversity and percent naive T cells.

Sequencing was carried out using blood. The rearrangement uses TRBV4-1 and TRBJ2-7; no firm D call. The source is an elderly man in good health. The CDR3 loop is CASSQDRASVYEQYF. The CDR3 DNA is TGCGCCAGCAGCCAAGATAGGGCCAGCGTCTACGAGCAGTACTTC.